This record covers a single T cell receptor (beta chain). Its antigen is still unknown. The data derive from a study of sequential checkpoint blockade in melanoma. Study-level background: Matched biopsies came pretreatment and at week 13 for some 21 patients.

Assay used: immunoSEQ multiplex PCR; TCRdb lists only in-frame clones, some missing. In the table there are under 4,000 clones, approximately 15% of which are singletons. Broader study findings: PD-L1 staining and CD8+ counts, not mutational load, tracked tumor T-cell clonality.

Treatment reported: randomized to nivolumab then ipilimumab (arm A) or the reverse (arm B). In germline, CDR1 is SGHNT, CDR2 YENEEA. This CDR3 contains 14 residues. The V gene end was trimmed by 3 bases and the J gene end by 4 bases; junction bases not matched to a gene: 4. The material sequenced was tumor tissue (inferred from file names), taken from a patient given nivolumab and ipilimumab in sequence. V is TRBV11-3 and J is TRBJ2-3; 7 bases are shared with TRBD2. The receptor's source is a human donor with melanoma. CDR3 protein: CASSLGGDADTQYF. CDR3 bases: TGTGCCAGCAGCTTGGGGGGGGACGCAGATACGCAGTATTTT. The complete variable domain, with remaining parts taken from reference TRBV11-3 and TRBJ2-3, reads EAGVVQSPRYKIIEKKQPVAFWCNPISGHNTLYWYLQNLGQGPELLIRYENEEAVDDSQLPKDRFSAERLKGVDSTLKIQPAELGDSAVYLCASSLGGDADTQYFGPGTRLTVL.